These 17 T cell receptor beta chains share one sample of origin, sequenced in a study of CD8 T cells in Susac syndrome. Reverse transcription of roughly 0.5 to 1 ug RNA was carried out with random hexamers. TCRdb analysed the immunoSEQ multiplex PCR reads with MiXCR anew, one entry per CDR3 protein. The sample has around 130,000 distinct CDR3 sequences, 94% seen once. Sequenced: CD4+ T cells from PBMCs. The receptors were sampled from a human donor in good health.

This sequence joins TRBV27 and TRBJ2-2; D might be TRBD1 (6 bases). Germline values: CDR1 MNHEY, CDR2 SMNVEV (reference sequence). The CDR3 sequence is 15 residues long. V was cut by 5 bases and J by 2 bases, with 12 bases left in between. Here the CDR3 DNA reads TGTGCCAGCAGTAGGACAGACCCCAACACCGGGGAGCTGTTTTTT. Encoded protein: CASSRTDPNTGELFF.

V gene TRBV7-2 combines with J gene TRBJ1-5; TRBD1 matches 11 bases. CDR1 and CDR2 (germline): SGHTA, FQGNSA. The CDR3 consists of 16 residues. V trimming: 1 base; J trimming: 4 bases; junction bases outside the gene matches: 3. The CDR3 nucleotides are TGTGCCAGCAGCTTAGTCGGGACAGGGGGAAATCAGCCCCAGCATTTT. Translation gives CASSLVGTGGNQPQHF.

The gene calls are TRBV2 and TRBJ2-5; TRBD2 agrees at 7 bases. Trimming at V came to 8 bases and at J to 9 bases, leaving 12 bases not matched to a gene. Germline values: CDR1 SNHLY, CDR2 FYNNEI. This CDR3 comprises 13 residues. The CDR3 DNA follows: TGTGCCAGCCGCCGGGAGGACCAAGGGGCCCAGTACTTC. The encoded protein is CASRREDQGAQYF.

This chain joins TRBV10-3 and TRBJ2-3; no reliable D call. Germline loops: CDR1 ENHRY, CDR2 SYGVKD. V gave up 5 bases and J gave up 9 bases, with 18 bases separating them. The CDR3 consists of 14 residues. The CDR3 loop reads CAISSGSTLGTQYF. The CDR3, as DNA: TGTGCCATCAGTTCCGGGTCTACCCTAGGCACGCAGTATTTT.

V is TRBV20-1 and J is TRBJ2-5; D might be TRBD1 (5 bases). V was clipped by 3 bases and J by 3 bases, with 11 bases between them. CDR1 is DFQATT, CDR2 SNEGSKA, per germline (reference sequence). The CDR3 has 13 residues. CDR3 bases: TGCAGTGCTAGGAATCAGGGAAAAGAGACCCAGTACTTC. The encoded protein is CSARNQGKETQYF.

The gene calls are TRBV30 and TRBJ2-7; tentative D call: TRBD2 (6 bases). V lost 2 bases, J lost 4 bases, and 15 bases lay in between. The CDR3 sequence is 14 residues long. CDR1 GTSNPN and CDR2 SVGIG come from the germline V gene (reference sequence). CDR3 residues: CAWSLGLEGYEQYF. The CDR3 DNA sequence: TGTGCCTGGAGTCTGGGACTGGAGGGGTACGAGCAGTACTTC.

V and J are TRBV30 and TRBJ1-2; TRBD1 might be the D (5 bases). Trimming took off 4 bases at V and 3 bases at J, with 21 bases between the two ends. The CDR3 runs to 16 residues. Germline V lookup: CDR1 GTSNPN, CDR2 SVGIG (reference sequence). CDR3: CAWITRLDGGDYGYTF. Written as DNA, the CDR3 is TGTGCCTGGATTACACGCCTGGACGGAGGGGACTATGGCTACACCTTC.

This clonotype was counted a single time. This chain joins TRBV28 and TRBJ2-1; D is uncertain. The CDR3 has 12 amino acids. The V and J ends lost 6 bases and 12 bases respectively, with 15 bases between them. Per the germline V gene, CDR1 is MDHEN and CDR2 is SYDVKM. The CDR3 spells CASSKTLGLQFF. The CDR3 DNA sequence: TGTGCCAGCAGCAAAACCCTAGGATTGCAGTTCTTC.

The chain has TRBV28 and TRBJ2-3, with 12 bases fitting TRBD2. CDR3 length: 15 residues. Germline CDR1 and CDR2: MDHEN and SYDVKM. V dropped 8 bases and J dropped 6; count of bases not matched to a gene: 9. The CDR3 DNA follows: TGTGCCAGCTTAACCCAACTAGCGGGAGGTGATACGCAGTATTTT. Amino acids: CASLTQLAGGDTQYF.

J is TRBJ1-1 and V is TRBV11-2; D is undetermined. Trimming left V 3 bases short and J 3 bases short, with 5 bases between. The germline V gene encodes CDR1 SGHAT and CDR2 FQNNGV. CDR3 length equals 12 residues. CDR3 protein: CASSFGDTEAFF. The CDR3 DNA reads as TGTGCCAGCAGCTTCGGGGACACTGAAGCTTTCTTT.

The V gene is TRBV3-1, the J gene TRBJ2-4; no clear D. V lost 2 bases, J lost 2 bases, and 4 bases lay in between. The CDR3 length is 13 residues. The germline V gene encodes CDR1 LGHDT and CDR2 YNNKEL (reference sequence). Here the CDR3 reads CASSQLTKNIQYF. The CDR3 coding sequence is TGTGCCAGCAGCCAACTGACCAAAAACATTCAGTACTTC.

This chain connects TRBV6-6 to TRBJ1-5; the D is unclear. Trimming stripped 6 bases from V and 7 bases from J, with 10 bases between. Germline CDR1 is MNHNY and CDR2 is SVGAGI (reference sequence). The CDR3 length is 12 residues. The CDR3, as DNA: TGTGCCAGCAGAAGACTGGGGCAGCCCCAGCATTTT. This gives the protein CASRRLGQPQHF.

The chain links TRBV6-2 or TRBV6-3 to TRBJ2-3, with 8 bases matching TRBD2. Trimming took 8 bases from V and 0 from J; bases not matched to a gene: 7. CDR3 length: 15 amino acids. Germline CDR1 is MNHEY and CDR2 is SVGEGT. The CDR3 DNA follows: TGTGCCAGCGGGCGACTAGCGTATAGCACAGATACGCAGTATTTT. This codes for CASGRLAYSTDTQYF.

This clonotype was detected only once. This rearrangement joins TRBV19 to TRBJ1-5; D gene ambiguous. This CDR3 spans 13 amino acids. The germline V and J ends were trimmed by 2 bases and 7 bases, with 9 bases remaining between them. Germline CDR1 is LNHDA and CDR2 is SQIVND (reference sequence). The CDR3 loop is CASSITWVQPQHF. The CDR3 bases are TGTGCCAGTAGTATAACGTGGGTCCAGCCCCAGCATTTT.

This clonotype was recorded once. The CDR3 region is CASSRGLAGGREQFF. The CDR3 DNA follows: TGTGCCAGCAGCCGGGGACTAGCGGGAGGGCGGGAGCAGTTCTTC. This chain joins TRBV28 and TRBJ2-1; TRBD2 matches at 16 bases. Germline-derived CDR1 and CDR2 are MDHEN and SYDVKM. The CDR3 totals 15 residues. After removal of 6 bases from V and 10 bases from J, the junction contained 6 bases not matched to a gene.

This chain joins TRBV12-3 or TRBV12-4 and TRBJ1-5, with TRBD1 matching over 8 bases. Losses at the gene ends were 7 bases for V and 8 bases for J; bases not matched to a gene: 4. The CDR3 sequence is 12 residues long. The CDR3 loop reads CASNDRGEPQHF. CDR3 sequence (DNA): TGTGCCAGCAATGACAGGGGCGAGCCCCAGCATTTT.

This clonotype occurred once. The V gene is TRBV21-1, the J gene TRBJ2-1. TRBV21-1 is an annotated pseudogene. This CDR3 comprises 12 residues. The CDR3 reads CASSKGHNEQFF. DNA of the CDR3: TGTGCCAGCAGCAAAGGACACAATGAGCAGTTCTTC.